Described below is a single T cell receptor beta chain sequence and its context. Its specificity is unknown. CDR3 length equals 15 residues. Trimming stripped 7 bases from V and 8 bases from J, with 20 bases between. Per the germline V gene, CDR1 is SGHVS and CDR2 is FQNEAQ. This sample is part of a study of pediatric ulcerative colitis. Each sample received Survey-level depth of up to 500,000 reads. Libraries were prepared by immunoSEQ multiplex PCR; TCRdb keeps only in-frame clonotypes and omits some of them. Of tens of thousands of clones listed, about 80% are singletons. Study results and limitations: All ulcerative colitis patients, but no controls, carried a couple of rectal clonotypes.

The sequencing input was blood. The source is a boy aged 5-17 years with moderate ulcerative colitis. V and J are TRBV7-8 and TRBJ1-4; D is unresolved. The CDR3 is CASTQRSGKDEKLFF. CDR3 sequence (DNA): TGTGCCAGCACTCAGCGTTCGGGAAAGGACGAAAAACTGTTTTTT.